One and the same sample provided the 5 T cell receptor beta chains below, sequenced in a study of Ad26.COV2.S vaccination and SARS-CoV-2 variants. The assay was immunoSEQ multiplex PCR, and TCRdb's table has in-frame clones only and misses some. The sample lists over 400,000 clones; about nine tenths were seen once. Treatment meaning: around 19 received Ad26.COV2.S at low or high dose, single or two shots; a few received placebo; per-sample allocation not given. Sampling was done on day 63 after the first vaccine or placebo injection. This specimen was peripheral blood, taken in a trial of Ad26.COV2.S vaccine versus placebo. These receptors were taken from a person aged 18 to 59 who received the Ad26.COV2.S COVID-19 vaccine or a placebo.

This clone was observed a single time. The genes are TRBV19 and TRBJ2-1; possible D gene TRBD1, 6 bases. The CDR3 is made up of 13 amino acids. The germline V gene has CDR1 LNHDA and CDR2 SQIVND (reference sequence). V gave up 5 bases and J gave up 9 bases, with 14 bases separating them. The DNA of the CDR3 is TGTGCCAGTAGTTGGGGGCTAGTCGGTGAGCAGTTCTTC. Amino acids: CASSWGLVGEQFF. Filled out from reference TRBV19 and TRBJ2-1, the complete variable domain reads DGGITQSPKYLFRKEGQNVTLSCEQNLNHDAMYWYRQDPGQGLRLIYYSQIVNDFQKGDIAEGYSVSREKKESFPLTVTSAQKNPTAFYLCASSWGLVGEQFFGPGTRLTVL.

The CDR3 DNA reads as TGCAGCGTTTCGAAAGGACTATCTAACTATGGCTACACCTTC. It encodes CSVSKGLSNYGYTF. The chain carries TRBV29-1 and TRBJ1-2; the D is unclear. The CDR3 spans 14 residues. Deletions cut 5 bases from V and 0 bases from J, with 13 bases between. Germline loops: CDR1 SQVTM, CDR2 ANQGSEA.

The rearrangement links TRBV3-1 (or the pseudogene TRBV3-2) to TRBJ2-2; 8 bases line up with TRBD2. CDR1 is LGHDT, CDR2 YNNKEL, per germline (reference sequence). The V and J ends lost 4 bases and 2 bases, in that order; junction bases with no gene match: 3. The length of the CDR3 is 15 residues. The CDR3 bases are TGTGCCAGCAGCCCGCTAGCGGGTAACACCGGGGAGCTGTTTTTT. Its translation is CASSPLAGNTGELFF.

The chain employs TRBV28 and TRBJ2-1; 8 positions match TRBD2. Germline trimming cut 5 bases from V and 3 bases from J; bases unmatched to any gene: 15. Looked up from germline, CDR1 is MDHEN and CDR2 is SYDVKM. The CDR3 extends over 18 amino acids. CDR3 sequence (DNA): TGTGCCAGCAGTCTTACAGGCCGCGTGCTAGCGGGCTACAATGAGCAGTTCTTC. It translates to CASSLTGRVLAGYNEQFF. The whole variable domain, filled in from reference TRBV28 and TRBJ2-1, reads DVKVTQSSRYLVKRTGEKVFLECVQDMDHENMFWYRQDPGLGLRLIYFSYDVKMKEKGDIPEGYSVSREKKERFSLILESASTNQTSMYLCASSLTGRVLAGYNEQFFGPGTRLTVL.

The chain uses TRBV21-1 and TRBJ1-1. TRBV21-1 is a recognized pseudogene. CDR3 size: 13 residues. CDR3 in DNA: TGTGCCAGCAGCTATACTTACAACACTGAAGCTTTCTTT. Amino acids: CASSYTYNTEAFF.